These 25 T cell receptor beta chains were all obtained from the same sample, sequenced in a study of T cell responses to AZD1222 COVID-19 vaccine (dated by TCRdb to the early 2020s). This specimen's time point label, interpreted: about 28 days (+/-7) after the second vaccine dose. The library relied on the immunoSEQ multiplex PCR assay. As stored in TCRdb, this immuneACCESS dataset retains in-frame rearrangements with V and J assigned. A fraction of the clones does not appear; measured against another copy, unresolved V genes explain less than half of the discrepancy, and the remainder lacks a known reason. Within this sample are around 35,000 clones, with over 75% of them counted one time only. Jointly, the top ten make up 9.5% to 12% of the sample. Material: peripheral blood, obtained 28 days after the second AZD1222 dose. All receptors derive from an adult who received the AZD1222 COVID-19 vaccine.

A word on this clone: Relative to the germline gene, one junction end is altered; a read error may explain this. This chain uses TRBV25-1 with TRBJ2-2, with TRBD1 as a possible D gene (6 bases). This CDR3 is built from 14 residues. In germline, CDR1 is MGHDK, CDR2 SYGVNS. CDR3 in DNA: TGTGCCAGCAGCCGCCAGGGGAACCCCGGGGAGCTGTTTTTT. This gives the protein CASSRQGNPGELFF.

This chain links TRBV19 with TRBJ1-2, with D perhaps TRBD1 (5 bases). The CDR3 has 13 residues. Germline assignment: CDR1 LNHDA and CDR2 SQIVND (reference sequence). V shed 7 bases and J shed 3 bases, with 12 bases lying between them. CDR3 in amino acids: CASTRDGYYGYTF. CDR3 nucleotides: TGTGCCAGTACGAGGGACGGATACTATGGCTACACCTTC. Full variable domain (remainder filled in from reference TRBV19 and TRBJ1-2): DGGITQSPKYLFRKEGQNVTLSCEQNLNHDAMYWYRQDPGQGLRLIYYSQIVNDFQKGDIAEGYSVSREKKESFPLTVTSAQKNPTAFYLCASTRDGYYGYTFGSGTRLTVV.

The chain employs TRBV7-2 and TRBJ2-5; 10 bases are a match to TRBD1. J was trimmed by 4 bases and V by 1 base; bases with no gene match: 3. Germline CDR1 reads SGHTA; CDR2 reads FQGNSA. This CDR3 is built from 15 residues. The CDR3 coding sequence is TGTGCCAGCAGCTTAGGGGGACAGGGGACAGAGACCCAGTACTTC. Amino acids: CASSLGGQGTETQYF. The entire variable domain, with the rest obtained from reference TRBV7-2 and TRBJ2-5, is as follows: GAGVSQSPSNKVTEKGKDVELRCDPISGHTALYWYRQSLGQGLEFLIYFQGNSAPDKSGLPSDRFSAERTGGSVSTLTIQRTQQEDSAVYLCASSLGGQGTETQYFGPGTRLLVL.

The rearrangement links TRBV19 to TRBJ2-3; 11 nucleotides align to TRBD2. CDR3 length: 15 amino acids. V shed 1 base and J 7 bases; nucleotides not matched to a gene: 4. Germline loops: CDR1 LNHDA, CDR2 SQIVND (reference sequence). DNA for the CDR3: TGTGCCAGTAGTATAGTAGCGGGAGGGAGGAATACGCAGTATTTT. This codes for CASSIVAGGRNTQYF. Full variable domain (missing parts from reference TRBV19 and TRBJ2-3): DGGITQSPKYLFRKEGQNVTLSCEQNLNHDAMYWYRQDPGQGLRLIYYSQIVNDFQKGDIAEGYSVSREKKESFPLTVTSAQKNPTAFYLCASSIVAGGRNTQYFGPGTRLTVL.

The CDR3 sequence is CASSQGSNTQYF. The DNA of the CDR3 is TGTGCCAGCAGCCAAGGCTCCAATACGCAGTATTTT. This rearrangement joins TRBV3-1 (or the pseudogene TRBV3-2) to TRBJ2-3; D is unresolved. The CDR3 runs 12 residues. Trimming removed 1 base from V and 7 bases from J, with 6 bases in between. Germline loops: CDR1 LGHDT, CDR2 YNNKEL (reference sequence).

J is TRBJ2-7 and V is TRBV19, with D possibly TRBD1 on 7 matching bases. V lost 5 bases and J 2 bases, leaving 13 bases between the germline ends. The CDR3 consists of 14 residues. Germline lookup yields CDR1 LNHDA and CDR2 SQIVND (reference sequence). The CDR3 loop reads CASSLEGATYEQYF. CDR3 nucleotide sequence: TGTGCCAGTAGTCTGGAGGGGGCAACCTACGAGCAGTACTTC.

This chain links TRBV25-1 with TRBJ2-7; D gene uncertain. The CDR3 runs to 15 residues. V was shortened by 8 bases and J by 0 bases, with 17 bases between the two germline ends. Germline CDR1 reads MGHDK; CDR2 reads SYGVNS. The CDR3 region is CASYGRWNSSYEQYF. The CDR3 DNA is TGTGCCAGCTACGGACGGTGGAATAGCTCCTACGAGCAGTACTTC.

By sample share, this clone is medium-sized. V gene TRBV27 combines with J gene TRBJ2-3; D may be TRBD1 (6 bases). The V gene lost 5 bases and the J gene lost 4 bases, with 10 bases spanning the gap. Germline V CDR1 and CDR2: MNHEY, SMNVEV (reference sequence). This CDR3 comprises 13 residues. The CDR3 DNA reads as TGTGCCAGCAGTGCAGGGGTGGCAGATACGCAGTATTTT. It codes for CASSAGVADTQYF.

The chain carries TRBV20-1 and TRBJ1-1; the D gene is possibly TRBD1 (5 bases). Germline V gene lookup returns CDR1 DFQATT and CDR2 SNEGSKA (reference sequence). With 3 bases removed from V and 4 bases from J, the gap between germline ends came to 15 bases. The CDR3 loop spans 14 amino acids. For the CDR3, the DNA is TGCAGTGCTAGTCGAACGGGGGGTTTCACTGAAGCTTTCTTT. Its protein is CSASRTGGFTEAFF.

V gene TRBV7-3 combines with J gene TRBJ1-1; D not certain. Looked up from germline, CDR1 is SGHTA and CDR2 is FQGTGA. The CDR3 spans 8 residues. The germline V and J ends were trimmed by 6 bases and 8 bases, with 1 base remaining between them. In nucleotides, the CDR3 is TGTGCCAGCAGGGAAGCTTTCTTT. Translated: CASREAFF.

This clone was detected a few times. J is TRBJ2-7 and V is TRBV5-4, with a tentative D call TRBD2 (6 bases). CDR3 length: 15 residues. CDR1 SGHNT and CDR2 YYREEE come from the germline V gene (reference sequence). Trimming removed 4 bases at V and 0 bases at J, with 14 bases between. The DNA of the CDR3 is TGTGCCAGCAGCCGGGGGTCCGGGGGCTCCTACGAGCAGTACTTC. It yields the protein CASSRGSGGSYEQYF. Looking up the rest from reference TRBV5-4 and TRBJ2-7 gives the full variable domain: ETGVTQSPTHLIKTRGQQVTLRCSSQSGHNTVSWYQQALGQGPQFIFQYYREEENGRGNFPPRFSGLQFPNYSSELNVNALELDDSALYLCASSRGSGGSYEQYFGPGTRLTVT.

The J gene is TRBJ2-2, the V gene TRBV9; 8 bases are shared with TRBD2. The CDR3 totals 15 residues. From germline, CDR1 is SGDLS and CDR2 YYNGEE. J gave up 3 bases and V 0 bases, and 1 base lay outside the gene matches. CDR3 in DNA: TGTGCCAGCAGCGTAGGCGGGGGGTACACCGGGGAGCTGTTTTTT. Its protein product is CASSVGGGYTGELFF. The complete variable domain, with remaining parts taken from reference TRBV9 and TRBJ2-2, reads DSGVTQTPKHLITATGQRVTLRCSPRSGDLSVYWYQQSLDQGLQFLIQYYNGEERAKGNILERFSAQQFPDLHSELNLSSLELGDSALYFCASSVGGGYTGELFFGEGSRLTVL.

This chain joins TRBV5-1 and TRBJ1-3, with D unclear. Germline assignment: CDR1 SGHRS and CDR2 YFSETQ. The CDR3 extends over 19 amino acids. Trimming shortened V by 1 base and J by 0 bases, and 20 bases separated the two germline ends. CDR3 protein: CASSLNLDSVESSGNTIYF. In DNA, the CDR3 is TGCGCCAGCAGCTTGAATCTCGATTCGGTGGAAAGCTCTGGAAACACCATATATTTT.

The chain is built from TRBV30 and TRBJ2-6, with D perhaps matching TRBD1 (6 bases). Germline V CDR1 and CDR2: GTSNPN, SVGIG (reference sequence). The V gene lost 2 bases and the J gene lost 0 bases, with 14 bases spanning the gap. The CDR3 totals 17 residues. DNA for the CDR3: TGTGCCTGGAGTTCACAGACAGGTAGCTCTGGGGCCAACGTCCTGACTTTC. Protein: CAWSSQTGSSGANVLTF.

This chain connects TRBV9 to TRBJ2-3; a possible D gene is TRBD1 (5 bases). The CDR3 runs 13 residues. The germline V gene has CDR1 SGDLS and CDR2 YYNGEE. The ends were cut back, 10 bases at V and 2 bases at J, with 14 bases in the middle. CDR3 DNA sequence: TGTGCCCTGGGGCTAGAATTCACAGATACGCAGTATTTT. Translated: CALGLEFTDTQYF.

V is TRBV5-1 and J is TRBJ1-1, with D unresolved. Looked up from germline, CDR1 is SGHRS and CDR2 is YFSETQ. This CDR3 spans 14 amino acids. V was pared by 0 bases and J by 1 base, with 7 bases between. CDR3 residues: CASSLGSGNTEAFF. Written as DNA, the CDR3 is TGCGCCAGCAGCTTGGGGTCAGGGAACACTGAAGCTTTCTTT.

The genes are TRBV7-9 and TRBJ1-1, with 8 nucleotides matching TRBD1. Per germline, CDR1 SEHNR and CDR2 FQNEAQ (reference sequence). V lost 5 bases and J lost 3; bases outside the gene matches: 5. The CDR3 runs to 14 residues. CDR3 DNA sequence: TGTGCCAGCAGCGAACAGGGGGACCACACTGAAGCTTTCTTT. Translation gives CASSEQGDHTEAFF.

V usage is TRBV2 and J usage is TRBJ1-1; TRBD1 agrees at 8 bases. Germline V gene sequence: CDR1 SNHLY, CDR2 FYNNEI. The V gene end was trimmed by 5 bases and the J gene end by 8 bases; junction bases not matched to a gene: 4. CDR3 length equals 12 residues. The CDR3 DNA reads TGTGCCAGCAGTCAACAGGGGGGGGAAGCTTTCTTT. This gives the protein CASSQQGGEAFF. Looking up the rest from reference TRBV2 and TRBJ1-1 gives the full variable domain: EPEVTQTPSHQVTQMGQEVILRCVPISNHLYFYWYRQILGQKVEFLVSFYNNEISEKSEIFDDQFSVERPDGSNFTLKIRSTKLEDSAMYFCASSQQGGEAFFGQGTRLTVV.

The V call is TRBV19, the J call TRBJ1-6, with TRBD1 matching over 7 bases. This CDR3 has 15 amino acids. Germline loops: CDR1 LNHDA, CDR2 SQIVND (reference sequence). With 2 bases clipped from V and 7 bases from J, the junction kept 5 bases outside the gene matches. The CDR3 reads CASSIRRTGNSPLHF. In DNA form, the CDR3 reads TGTGCCAGTAGTATACGGAGGACAGGAAATTCACCCCTCCACTTT.

As to this clone: An end of the junction does not agree with germline; a read error may underlie this. The J gene is TRBJ1-2, the V gene TRBV7-2, with D hard to call. CDR3 size: 13 residues. The germline V gene encodes CDR1 SGHTA and CDR2 FQGNSA. CDR3 sequence (DNA): TGTGCCAGCAGCCCGAACCCGGGCGTTATCCTTAAGTTC. Encoded protein: CASSPNPGVILKF.

This chain connects TRBV6-6 to TRBJ2-7; D may correspond to TRBD1 or TRBD2 (7 bases each). This CDR3 spans 14 amino acids. The V and J ends lost 6 bases and 6 bases respectively, with 18 bases between them. Germline loops: CDR1 MNHNY, CDR2 SVGAGI (reference sequence). The CDR3 here is CASSRGDSRGEQYF. The CDR3, as DNA: TGTGCCAGCAGCCGGGGGGACAGCCGAGGCGAGCAGTACTTC.

V usage is TRBV4-1 and J usage is TRBJ2-1, with 9 bases aligning to TRBD2. This CDR3 is built from 15 residues. V lost 3 bases, J lost 1 base, and 1 base stayed unmatched. Germline V lookup: CDR1 MGHRA, CDR2 YSYEKL. The CDR3 spells CASSQTSGSYNEQFF. CDR3 in DNA: TGCGCCAGCAGCCAGACTAGCGGATCCTACAATGAGCAGTTCTTC.

The chain is built from TRBV6-5 and TRBJ1-6; 7 positions agree with TRBD1. CDR1 MNHEY and CDR2 SVGAGI come from the germline V gene. Trimming removed 6 bases from V and 7 bases from J; junction bases left unmatched: 9. The CDR3 contains 15 residues. Written as DNA, the CDR3 is TGTGCCAGCAGAAAAGACAGGGTCGGGAATTCACCCCTCCACTTT. This codes for CASRKDRVGNSPLHF.

V usage is TRBV6-1 and J usage is TRBJ1-1; D is uncertain. CDR3 length: 13 amino acids. V was shortened by 2 bases and J by 1 base, with 5 bases between the two germline ends. Germline CDR1 is MNHNS and CDR2 is SASEGT. This chain's CDR3 is CASSESENTEAFF. Written as DNA, the CDR3 is TGTGCCAGCAGTGAAAGTGAGAACACTGAAGCTTTCTTT.

This chain joins TRBV5-1 and TRBJ1-2; the match to TRBD1 covers 7 bases. Per the germline V gene, CDR1 is SGHRS and CDR2 is YFSETQ. With V trimmed by 0 bases and J by 4 bases, 12 bases remained unmatched. The CDR3 contains 17 residues. The CDR3 sequence: CASSLAEGALSSYGYTF. CDR3 DNA sequence: TGCGCCAGCAGCTTGGCGGAGGGGGCCCTCTCTTCCTATGGCTACACCTTC.